One T cell receptor (beta chain) is described in this entry. In this sample, this clonotype turned up many times. It lacks a known antigen. Per-base qualities were not stored, and no clone one base away is much larger. The TCR beta CDR3 regions were amplified from the RNA transcripts. For the first round of RT-PCR on the TCR CDR3, the HTBI primer set was used together with the Qiagen OneStep RT-PCR kit. Libraries were constructed in a second round of multiplex PCR, after which size selection and purification were performed. The libraries were sequenced on an Illumina HiSeq2000 using paired-end 100 bp reads. On the study's bioinformatics: SOAPnuke was used to process the raw data, with reads discarded if the reads contained adapters or uncalled bases, had a mean Phred below 15, or lacked an exact constant-primer or identifier match. High-quality paired reads were merged with COPE v1.2.5, and unique nucleotide sequences were defined as clonotypes. MiTCR v1.1 was used to align clonotypes to the IMGT TRBV, TRBD and TRBJ reference segments. The analysis included only V-J combinations with a frequency above 0.0001, which together covered over 98% of the repertoires. The TCS score was defined as the ratio of F50 (clonal expansion) to E x V (chaos), calculated using BLOSUM62-based TCRdist between CDR3 peptides within each V-J. Welch's t-statistics and random forest reduced just over 500 V-J features to roughly 13, which were used in a naive Bayes classifier (R e1071). TCRdb ran its own pipeline on the public reads, namely fastp trimming at Q25 and MiXCR clone calling, and kept in-frame beta chains. A single entry per CDR3 protein holds the most common genes and DNA from its merged rows. The V and J calls and clone size come from TCRdb's table, not from the authors' own analysis. Recorded for this sample are around 350,000 distinct CDR3 sequences; roughly 19% of them occurred a single time. Jointly, the top ten make up 3.7% of the sample.

The data originate from a study of T cells in Graves' hyperthyroidism and ophthalmopathy (dated by TCRdb to 2018 to 2020). About the full investigation: Peripheral blood samples were taken at the time of initial diagnosis, prior to any treatment. The roughly 100 discovery patients were randomly divided into training and test sets at a 7:3 ratio. Whether ophthalmopathy could be predicted prospectively was tested in an independent validation cohort made up of some 20 hyperthyroidism patients plus 17 patients who later progressed to ophthalmopathy. TCR Vbeta CDR3 sequencing of 135 peripheral blood samples (43 ophthalmopathy, roughly 74 hyperthyroidism and some 17 progressor patients) is reported in the paper. After sampling, hyperthyroidism patients received methimazole starting at 30 mg daily, and ophthalmopathy patients received high-dose intravenous methylprednisolone. In addition, the study compared T-cell repertoires in thyroid tissue and in blood from several Graves' hyperthyroidism patients. TCR V-J signatures able to tell the groups apart were searched for in a discovery cohort of 90 to 100 patients, of whom more than 40 had Graves' ophthalmopathy and around 57 had stable Graves' hyperthyroidism.

The CDR3 runs 15 amino acids, cysteine and phenylalanine included. Solely the CDR3 DNA is kept, with 45 bases framed from the first base. V was cut back by 7 bases and J by 4 bases, leaving a gap of 20 bases between them. CDR1 and CDR2, per the germline V gene, are MDHEN and SYDVKM. Stable Graves' hyperthyroidism was defined as the absence of progression to ophthalmopathy over 18 months of follow-up. The hyperthyroidism patients were between 18 and 65 years old and newly diagnosed, with a disease duration of less than 2 months. The study excluded patients with uncontrolled infections, other autoimmune diseases, pregnancy or lactation. Diagnoses were based on clinical symptoms, serum thyroxine and TRAb, thyroid ultrasound and orbital computed tomography. PBMCs were separated from around 9.1 ml of fresh peripheral blood using Ficoll-Paque density gradient centrifugation. Total RNA was extracted using Trizol reagent, and RNA quality was assessed on an Agilent 2100 Bioanalyzer.

What the research found in general, with its limitations: Ophthalmopathy was separated from stable hyperthyroidism by a 13 V-J signature model, with approximately 90% sensitivity and about 81% specificity obtained in cross-validation and 80%/75% obtained in testing. Sample size was not statistically predetermined, and blinding of investigators to group allocation was not performed. Blood samples also contained most of the expanded thyroid clonotypes (frequency above 0.001), which suggests that blood repertoires may reflect thyroid immune responses. In validation, the model predicted progression to ophthalmopathy a median of about 6.8 months before onset, with around 70% sensitivity and about 75% specificity.

In this chain, TRBV28 is recombined with TRBJ2-7; the D element might be TRBD1 or TRBD2, as each aligns at 7 bases. The sequencing input was blood. This TCR was sampled from a woman under 30 with Graves' hyperthyroidism. The DNA reads TGTGCCAGCACTAGGGGGGGGACAGTCGCGTACGAGCAGTACTTC. Its product reads: CASTRGGTVAYEQYF.